The 29 T cell receptor beta chains below were found in one sample sequenced in a study of CD8+ T cells in alopecia areata. cDNA reverse transcribed from extracted RNA served as the sequencing template. Some clones are missing from TCRdb's copy, which holds only in-frame ones; the method was immunoSEQ multiplex PCR. The sample contains some 120,000 clones, around 60% of which appear only once. The source was CD4+ T cells sorted from blood, collected at week 0. The origin of the receptors is a human donor with alopecia areata.

The chain combines TRBV5-6 with TRBJ2-5; D gene uncertain. Germline V gene sequence: CDR1 SGHDT, CDR2 YYEEEE. The CDR3 covers 13 residues. V shed 4 bases and J shed 0 bases, with 7 bases lying between them. DNA of the CDR3: TGTGCCAGCAGCGTCCCCCACCAAGAGACCCAGTACTTC. Translated, it gives CASSVPHQETQYF. Full variable domain (remainder filled in from reference TRBV5-6 and TRBJ2-5): DAGVTQSPTHLIKTRGQQVTLRCSPKSGHDTVSWYQQALGQGPQFIFQYYEEEERQRGNFPDRFSGHQFPNYSSELNVNALLLGDSALYLCASSVPHQETQYFGPGTRLLVL.

The rearrangement links TRBV18 to TRBJ1-4; a weak D match, TRBD1 (6 bases). CDR1 is KGHSH, CDR2 LQKENI, per germline. The length of the CDR3 is 14 residues. V was shortened by 6 bases and J by 7 bases, with 15 bases between the two germline ends. Here the CDR3 DNA reads TGTGCCAGCTCGCGTTTGGGGGCGAGTGAAAAACTGTTTTTT. It encodes CASSRLGASEKLFF.

This chain joins TRBV5-1 and TRBJ2-1, with a tentative D call TRBD2 (6 bases). Germline V CDR1 and CDR2: SGHRS, YFSETQ. The CDR3 totals 15 residues. V was clipped by 0 bases and J by 0 bases, with 7 bases between them. The CDR3 region is CASSLDSGSYNEQFF. CDR3 in DNA: TGCGCCAGCAGCTTGGATAGCGGCTCCTACAATGAGCAGTTCTTC.

In its sample, this clone was seen a few times. The chain couples TRBV15 to TRBJ1-3, with 11 positions matching TRBD1. This CDR3 has 16 amino acids. CDR1 is LNHNV, CDR2 YYDKDF, per germline (reference sequence). V lost 8 bases, J lost 4 bases, and 10 bases stayed unmatched. CDR3 in DNA: TGTGCCACCGCGAGGGGGGACAGGGGGTTGGGAAACACCATATATTTT. Residues: CATARGDRGLGNTIYF.

The chain recombines TRBV28 with TRBJ2-1; D perhaps matches TRBD2 (6 bases). CDR1 and CDR2 from the germline V gene are MDHEN and SYDVKM. Trimming stripped 3 bases from V and 0 bases from J, with 15 bases between. This CDR3 is built from 17 residues. The CDR3: CASSFVPSASSYNEQFF. The CDR3 coding sequence is TGTGCCAGCAGTTTTGTGCCTAGCGCGAGCTCCTACAATGAGCAGTTCTTC.

The chain joins TRBV18 to TRBJ1-6, with 8 bases aligning to TRBD1. V shed 6 bases, J shed 8 bases, and the junction held 0 bases outside the gene matches. Germline lookup yields CDR1 KGHSH and CDR2 LQKENI. There are 12 residues in the CDR3. Written as DNA, the CDR3 is TGTGCCAGCTCGACAGGGGATTCACCCCTCCACTTT. As protein: CASSTGDSPLHF.

There are a few counts of this clone. The DNA of the CDR3 is TGTGCCAGCAGCGGACAGGGGGGGGACAATGAGCAGTTCTTC. It is translated as CASSGQGGDNEQFF. The rearrangement links TRBV5-4 to TRBJ2-1; TRBD1 agrees at 10 bases. Germline loops: CDR1 SGHNT, CDR2 YYREEE (reference sequence). V shed 4 bases, J shed 5 bases, and the junction held 3 bases outside the gene matches. The CDR3 sequence is 14 residues long. Full variable domain (rest looked up from reference TRBV5-4 and TRBJ2-1): ETGVTQSPTHLIKTRGQQVTLRCSSQSGHNTVSWYQQALGQGPQFIFQYYREEENGRGNFPPRFSGLQFPNYSSELNVNALELDDSALYLCASSGQGGDNEQFFGPGTRLTVL.

The rearrangement uses TRBV19 and TRBJ2-5; 7 nucleotides agree with TRBD2. Germline assignment: CDR1 LNHDA and CDR2 SQIVND (reference sequence). With 8 bases clipped from V and 2 bases from J, the junction kept 2 bases outside the gene matches. The CDR3 has 12 residues. The CDR3 reads CASGTIQETQYF. CDR3 bases: TGTGCCAGTGGGACTATTCAAGAGACCCAGTACTTC. Looking up the rest from reference TRBV19 and TRBJ2-5 gives the full variable domain: DGGITQSPKYLFRKEGQNVTLSCEQNLNHDAMYWYRQDPGQGLRLIYYSQIVNDFQKGDIAEGYSVSREKKESFPLTVTSAQKNPTAFYLCASGTIQETQYFGPGTRLLVL.

The rearrangement joins TRBV5-1 to TRBJ1-2, with 7 bases fitting TRBD1. J gave up 7 bases and V 0 bases, and 6 bases lay outside the gene matches. CDR3 length: 14 residues. From germline, CDR1 is SGHRS and CDR2 YFSETQ. CDR3 nucleotides: TGCGCCAGCAGCTTGGGACAGGGTTCGTCTGGCTACACCTTC. This gives the protein CASSLGQGSSGYTF.

In its sample, this clone was seen a few times. The chain recombines TRBV7-8 with TRBJ2-1, with D unresolved. Germline CDR1 SGHVS, CDR2 FQNEAQ. The CDR3 is made up of 14 amino acids. Trimming removed 1 base at V and 5 bases at J, with 9 bases between. CDR3 sequence: CASSLGVDDNEQFF. The DNA for the CDR3 is TGTGCCAGCAGCTTAGGGGTAGATGACAATGAGCAGTTCTTC. The full variable domain, completed using reference TRBV7-8 and TRBJ2-1, is GAGVSQSPRYKVAKRGQDVALRCDPISGHVSLFWYQQALGQGPEFLTYFQNEAQLDKSGLPSDRFFAERPEGSVSTLKIQRTQQEDSAVYLCASSLGVDDNEQFFGPGTRLTVL.

This chain connects TRBV5-1 to TRBJ2-3, with D perhaps matching TRBD1 (6 bases). CDR3 length: 17 amino acids. Germline CDR1 reads SGHRS; CDR2 reads YFSETQ. V was cut by 0 bases and J by 2 bases, with 16 bases left in between. The DNA of the CDR3 is TGCGCCAGCAGCTTGGGCTACACAGGGTCGGCCACAGATACGCAGTATTTT. The encoded protein is CASSLGYTGSATDTQYF.

The V call is TRBV2, the J call TRBJ2-5; 10 bases match TRBD1. The CDR3 contains 13 residues. Germline V lookup: CDR1 SNHLY, CDR2 FYNNEI. V lost 8 bases to trimming and J lost 5 bases; unmatched junction nucleotides: 5. CDR3 sequence reads: CASRGTGDETQYF. The CDR3 DNA sequence: TGTGCCAGCCGAGGGACAGGGGACGAGACCCAGTACTTC.

This chain connects TRBV7-2 to TRBJ2-5; D remains unclear. Germline V gene sequence: CDR1 SGHTA, CDR2 FQGNSA. The germline V and J ends were trimmed by 2 bases and 2 bases, with 3 bases remaining between them. The CDR3 spans 12 residues. The CDR3 here is CASSLRQETQYF. The CDR3 coding sequence is TGTGCCAGCAGCTTACGGCAAGAGACCCAGTACTTC.

The chain carries TRBV7-2 and TRBJ1-2; D is undetermined. Trimming took off 2 bases at V and 3 bases at J, with 13 bases between the two ends. The germline CDR1 and CDR2 sequences are SGHTA and FQGNSA. This CDR3 is built from 15 residues. The CDR3 here is CASSLRAPSDYGYTF. DNA of the CDR3: TGTGCCAGCAGCTTAAGGGCCCCGTCGGACTATGGCTACACCTTC. The full variable domain, its missing parts supplied by reference TRBV7-2 and TRBJ1-2, is GAGVSQSPSNKVTEKGKDVELRCDPISGHTALYWYRQSLGQGLEFLIYFQGNSAPDKSGLPSDRFSAERTGGSVSTLTIQRTQQEDSAVYLCASSLRAPSDYGYTFGSGTRLTVV.

The rearrangement uses TRBV29-1 and TRBJ1-6; D is undetermined. The V gene lost 6 bases and the J gene lost 5 bases, with 11 bases spanning the gap. CDR3 length: 13 residues. CDR1 and CDR2 (germline): SQVTM, ANQGSEA. CDR3 residues: CSVSDTNNSPLHF. In nucleotides, the CDR3 is TGCAGCGTATCCGACACCAATAATTCACCCCTCCACTTT.

This chain links TRBV27 with TRBJ2-7, with 14 bases lining up with TRBD2. The junction had 6 bases not matched to a gene; V was cut back by 4 bases and J by 7 bases. Germline loops: CDR1 MNHEY, CDR2 SMNVEV (reference sequence). The CDR3 spans 15 residues. For the CDR3, the DNA is TGTGCCAGCAGTTCAGGACTAGCGGGAGGAGGGGAGCAGTACTTC. As protein: CASSSGLAGGGEQYF.

A few counts support this clone. The V and J genes are TRBV20-1 and TRBJ2-3; 9 nucleotides agree with TRBD1. The junction had 6 bases not matched to a gene; V was cut back by 6 bases and J by 11 bases. Germline loops: CDR1 DFQATT, CDR2 SNEGSKA (reference sequence). There are 11 residues in the CDR3. DNA for the CDR3: TGCAGTGCCTCGGACAGGGGTGGGCAGTATTTT. Amino acids: CSASDRGGQYF.

The J gene is TRBJ2-4, the V gene TRBV5-1; 16 positions agree with TRBD2. The CDR3 runs to 15 residues. With 3 bases clipped from V and 7 bases from J, the junction kept 1 base outside the gene matches. CDR1 and CDR2 from the germline V gene are SGHRS and YFSETQ. In nucleotides, the CDR3 is TGCGCCAGCAGCTCGGGACTAGCGGGAGGGAACATTCAGTACTTC. It yields the protein CASSSGLAGGNIQYF.

This clone showed up just a few times. This chain connects TRBV7-3 to TRBJ1-2, with a weak D call TRBD1 (5 bases). Per germline, CDR1 SGHTA and CDR2 FQGTGA. V shed 3 bases and J shed 6 bases, with 11 bases lying between them. The CDR3 extends over 13 amino acids. CDR3: CASSLERGNGYTF. For the CDR3, the DNA is TGTGCCAGCAGCTTGGAAAGGGGTAATGGCTACACCTTC.

This chain links TRBV10-3 with TRBJ1-5; D gene ambiguous. The CDR3 totals 13 residues. CDR1 is ENHRY and CDR2 is SYGVKD in the germline V gene. V shed 2 bases and J shed 7 bases, with 9 bases lying between them. Written as DNA, the CDR3 is TGTGCCATCAGTGAGAGGGAATGGCAGCCCCAGCATTTT. This codes for CAISEREWQPQHF.

The chain is built from TRBV5-1 and TRBJ1-2; 7 bases are a match to TRBD1. The CDR3 covers 13 residues. Germline V gene sequence: CDR1 SGHRS, CDR2 YFSETQ. V lost 4 bases to trimming and J lost 6 bases; unmatched junction nucleotides: 6. CDR3 in DNA: TGCGCCAGCAGCCCCGGACAGGTTAATGGCTACACCTTC. This gives the protein CASSPGQVNGYTF.

This chain uses TRBV4-1 with TRBJ1-2; 8 positions match TRBD1. CDR1 and CDR2 (germline): MGHRA, YSYEKL. This CDR3 has 17 amino acids. Germline trimming cut 3 bases from V and 4 bases from J; bases unmatched to any gene: 13. The CDR3 loop is CASSQEDPFGQGYGYTF. The CDR3 region has the DNA TGCGCCAGCAGCCAGGAAGACCCGTTCGGACAGGGCTATGGCTACACCTTC.

This clone has more than one count but fewer than ten. The chain uses TRBV4-1 and TRBJ1-5, with D unclear. Between the trimmed V and J ends, which lost 0 bases and 0 bases, there was a span of 15 bases. The germline CDR1 and CDR2 sequences are MGHRA and YSYEKL. The CDR3 covers 18 residues. CDR3: CASSQESLRMISNQPQHF. The CDR3 region has the DNA TGCGCCAGCAGCCAAGAATCTCTACGGATGATTAGCAATCAGCCCCAGCATTTT.

The chain uses TRBV9 and TRBJ1-5, with D uncertain. The V gene's germline CDR1 is SGDLS and CDR2 YYNGEE. Trimming stripped 0 bases from V and 2 bases from J, with 6 bases between. This CDR3 has 14 residues. The CDR3, as DNA: TGTGCCAGCAGCGTAGGTCACGGCAATCAGCCCCAGCATTTT. Protein: CASSVGHGNQPQHF.

This chain joins TRBV4-3 and TRBJ1-1; weak D call: TRBD1 (6 bases). The CDR3 loop spans 16 amino acids. Germline-derived CDR1 and CDR2 are LGHNA and YSLEER. V lost 1 base and J 2 bases, leaving 14 bases between the germline ends. CDR3 nucleotide sequence: TGCGCCAGCAGCCAAGGCATCAGGGGCGGCAACACTGAAGCTTTCTTT. It is translated as CASSQGIRGGNTEAFF.

A few counts support this clone. The CDR3 region is CASTSAGGPYEQYF. CDR3 nucleotides: TGTGCCAGCACCTCAGCGGGAGGCCCCTACGAGCAGTACTTC. The gene calls are TRBV7-9 and TRBJ2-7, with TRBD2 matching over 9 bases. V lost 7 bases to trimming and J lost 2 bases; unmatched junction nucleotides: 6. The germline gives CDR1 SEHNR, CDR2 FQNEAQ (reference sequence). This CDR3 contains 14 residues. The full variable domain, its missing parts supplied by reference TRBV7-9 and TRBJ2-7, is DTGVSQNPRHKITKRGQNVTFRCDPISEHNRLYWYRQTLGQGPEFLTYFQNEAQLEKSRLLSDRFSAERPKGSFSTLEIQRTEQGDSAMYLCASTSAGGPYEQYFGPGTRLTVT.

As for this clone: Other DNA sequences in the same sample also yield this CDR3. J is TRBJ1-2 and V is TRBV5-1; 9 nucleotides agree with TRBD1. The CDR3 length is 16 residues. V gave up 4 bases and J gave up 3 bases; unmatched junction bases: 10. The germline V gene encodes CDR1 SGHRS and CDR2 YFSETQ. The CDR3 bases are TGCGCCAGCAGCCTAGCGGGCACAGGGGGCGACTATGGCTACACCTTC. This encodes CASSLAGTGGDYGYTF.

This clone was seen more than once but under ten times. The chain links TRBV7-9 to TRBJ1-6; D is ambiguous. V lost 7 bases, J lost 6 bases, and 16 bases lay in between. CDR1 SEHNR and CDR2 FQNEAQ come from the germline V gene (reference sequence). The CDR3 sequence is 15 residues long. CDR3 DNA sequence: TGTGCCAGCACCCCAGAGGAAGTGCCTAATTCACCCCTCCACTTT. The encoded protein is CASTPEEVPNSPLHF.

The chain carries TRBV5-4 and TRBJ1-2; D is perhaps TRBD1 (5 bases). V was shortened by 1 base and J by 7 bases, with 17 bases between the two germline ends. Germline CDR1 reads SGHNT; CDR2 reads YYREEE (reference sequence). The CDR3 totals 15 residues. CDR3 bases: TGTGCCAGCAGCTTGACGGCAGGGTCCGGGCGTGGCTACACCTTC. Amino acid sequence: CASSLTAGSGRGYTF.